One sample yielded the 21 T cell receptor beta chains listed below, sequenced in a study of blood T cell repertoires in COVID-19. Repertoires were generated with immunoSEQ multiplex PCR, while TCRdb's copy carries only in-frame clones and drops some. In the table there are 200,000 to 250,000 clones, 80% of which are singletons. The sample comprised peripheral blood. The receptors come from a woman aged 70 to 79 with acute or convalescent COVID-19.

The chain carries TRBV27 and TRBJ2-1, with 12 positions matching TRBD2. The ends lost 2 bases at V and 5 bases at J; junction bases unmatched: 10. The CDR3 totals 18 residues. The germline V gene encodes CDR1 MNHEY and CDR2 SMNVEV (reference sequence). CDR3 amino acids: CASSLSPHTSGGHNEQFF. CDR3 DNA sequence: TGTGCCAGCAGTTTAAGCCCCCACACTAGCGGGGGGCACAATGAGCAGTTCTTC.

This clone showed up just once. This sequence joins TRBV2 and TRBJ2-1; 7 positions match TRBD1. Trimming took 5 bases from V and 6 from J; bases not matched to a gene: 4. This CDR3 spans 13 amino acids. CDR1 SNHLY and CDR2 FYNNEI come from the germline V gene. CDR3 amino acids: CASSRQGLNEQFF. The CDR3, as DNA: TGTGCCAGCAGTCGACAGGGTCTCAATGAGCAGTTCTTC.

This chain connects TRBV5-1 to TRBJ2-3, with 8 bases identical to TRBD2. Unmatched junction bases numbered 6, after V lost 4 bases and J lost 2 bases. This CDR3 contains 15 residues. The germline gives CDR1 SGHRS, CDR2 YFSETQ. The CDR3: CASSITSGATDTQYF. CDR3 in DNA: TGCGCCAGCAGCATTACTAGCGGCGCCACAGATACGCAGTATTTT.

V gene TRBV19 combines with J gene TRBJ1-1; D remains ambiguous. Trimming took off 3 bases at V and 1 base at J, with 9 bases between the two ends. The germline V gene has CDR1 LNHDA and CDR2 SQIVND (reference sequence). This CDR3 contains 14 residues. The CDR3 nucleotides read TGTGCCAGTAGTATTTGGAGGTGGAACACTGAAGCTTTCTTT. Its protein is CASSIWRWNTEAFF.

The sample holds a few counts of this clone. The chain uses TRBV6-1 and TRBJ2-2; a possible D gene is TRBD1 (5 bases). Trimming pared 2 bases from V and 1 base from J, leaving 11 bases between. The germline gives CDR1 MNHNS, CDR2 SASEGT. The CDR3 spans 16 residues. CDR3 sequence reads: CASSEFRTMNTGELFF. DNA of the CDR3: TGTGCCAGCAGTGAATTCAGGACAATGAACACCGGGGAGCTGTTTTTT.

The rearrangement joins TRBV9 to TRBJ1-5, with D possibly TRBD1 on 6 matching bases. The CDR3 consists of 17 residues. V lost 0 bases and J lost 1, with 14 bases in between. Per germline, CDR1 SGDLS and CDR2 YYNGEE. CDR3 bases: TGTGCCAGCAGCGTAGCCTCGGACAGATGGAGCAATCAGCCCCAGCATTTT. Its protein product is CASSVASDRWSNQPQHF.

This clone appeared once. The V and J genes are TRBV20-1 and TRBJ2-7, with a tentative D call TRBD2 (5 bases). This CDR3 is 11 amino acids long. The germline V and J ends were trimmed by 3 bases and 6 bases, with 9 bases remaining between them. The germline V gene encodes CDR1 DFQATT and CDR2 SNEGSKA (reference sequence). The CDR3 reads CSASEGAEQYF. CDR3 sequence (DNA): TGCAGTGCTAGTGAGGGCGCCGAGCAGTACTTC.

The chain links TRBV28 to TRBJ2-3, with D perhaps TRBD1 (6 bases). The CDR3 runs to 13 residues. From germline, CDR1 is MDHEN and CDR2 SYDVKM. Between the trimmed V and J ends, which lost 7 bases and 2 bases, there was a span of 10 bases. This CDR3 is CASIGQSTDTQYF. The CDR3 nucleotides read TGTGCCAGCATTGGACAGTCCACAGATACGCAGTATTTT.

The rearrangement joins TRBV28 to TRBJ2-6, with D perhaps TRBD1 (5 bases). CDR1 and CDR2 (germline): MDHEN, SYDVKM. This CDR3 is built from 18 residues. Trimming shortened V by 3 bases and J by 4 bases, and 19 bases separated the two germline ends. CDR3 protein: CASSFGQGDPYGANVLTF. In DNA form, the CDR3 reads TGTGCCAGCAGTTTCGGGCAGGGTGACCCTTACGGGGCCAACGTCCTGACTTTC. The full variable domain, its missing parts supplied by reference TRBV28 and TRBJ2-6, is DVKVTQSSRYLVKRTGEKVFLECVQDMDHENMFWYRQDPGLGLRLIYFSYDVKMKEKGDIPEGYSVSREKKERFSLILESASTNQTSMYLCASSFGQGDPYGANVLTFGAGSRLTVL.

The rearrangement uses TRBV2 and TRBJ2-4, with D maybe TRBD2 (6 bases). Trimming took off 2 bases at V and 7 bases at J, with 12 bases between the two ends. The length of the CDR3 is 14 residues. Germline values: CDR1 SNHLY, CDR2 FYNNEI. CDR3 region: CASSELASVNIQYF. The DNA for the CDR3 is TGTGCCAGCAGTGAATTGGCTAGCGTGAACATTCAGTACTTC. Combining the CDR3 with reference TRBV2 and TRBJ2-4 gives the whole variable domain EPEVTQTPSHQVTQMGQEVILRCVPISNHLYFYWYRQILGQKVEFLVSFYNNEISEKSEIFDDQFSVERPDGSNFTLKIRSTKLEDSAMYFCASSELASVNIQYFGAGTRLSVL.

The chain uses TRBV18 and TRBJ2-3, with TRBD1 identical over 8 bases. Germline loops: CDR1 KGHSH, CDR2 LQKENI. V lost 5 bases and J lost 4; bases outside the gene matches: 8. The CDR3 contains 15 residues. The CDR3 spells CASSRIQGAADTQYF. The CDR3 DNA follows: TGTGCCAGCTCAAGAATCCAGGGGGCGGCAGATACGCAGTATTTT.

In this sample, this clone turned up once. The chain has TRBV19 and TRBJ2-5; 7 bases align to TRBD1. With V trimmed by 6 bases and J by 2 bases, 9 bases remained unmatched. CDR1 is LNHDA and CDR2 is SQIVND in the germline V gene (reference sequence). The CDR3 is made up of 15 amino acids. The DNA for the CDR3 is TGTGCCAGTAGAGCTTTAGGACAGGAACAAGAGACCCAGTACTTC. Its protein product is CASRALGQEQETQYF.

V and J are TRBV27 and TRBJ1-2; possibly TRBD1 for D (5 bases). The germline V gene encodes CDR1 MNHEY and CDR2 SMNVEV (reference sequence). V lost 0 bases and J 4 bases, leaving 24 bases between the germline ends. There are 19 residues in the CDR3. The CDR3: CASSLSSPLSQGDFYGYTF. CDR3 bases: TGTGCCAGCAGTTTATCGAGCCCCCTCTCGCAGGGTGACTTCTATGGCTACACCTTC.

This clone was picked up a small number of times. The V call is TRBV7-8, the J call TRBJ1-2; 7 nucleotides line up with TRBD1. This CDR3 has 13 amino acids. In germline, CDR1 is SGHVS, CDR2 FQNEAQ. The ends lost 1 base at V and 4 bases at J; junction bases unmatched: 0. The CDR3 DNA reads TGTGCCAGCAGCTTAGACAGGGGCTATGGCTACACCTTC. Translated: CASSLDRGYGYTF.

This clone came up a few times. The CDR3 protein is CATGGGGSVLTGELFF. The CDR3 bases are TGTGCCACGGGAGGAGGGGGTAGCGTTCTCACCGGGGAGCTGTTTTTT. The chain joins TRBV10-3 to TRBJ2-2, with TRBD2 as a possible D gene (7 bases). The CDR3 covers 16 residues. With 10 bases removed from V and 4 bases from J, the gap between germline ends came to 22 bases. The V gene's germline CDR1 is ENHRY and CDR2 SYGVKD.

This chain connects TRBV9 to TRBJ2-3; D not resolved. CDR1 SGDLS and CDR2 YYNGEE come from the germline V gene. V was trimmed by 2 bases and J by 0 bases, leaving 4 bases between them. CDR3 length: 13 residues. CDR3 DNA: TGTGCCAGCAGCGTGACTAGCACAGATACGCAGTATTTT. Protein sequence: CASSVTSTDTQYF.

The chain is built from TRBV6-6 and TRBJ2-1; 12 bases align to TRBD2. The CDR3 runs to 15 residues. Germline loops: CDR1 MNHNY, CDR2 SVGAGI (reference sequence). With 2 bases clipped from V and 10 bases from J, the junction kept 6 bases outside the gene matches. In DNA form, the CDR3 reads TGTGCCAGCAGTTACCCTGGACTAGCGGGATTCGAGCAGTTCTTC. This sequence encodes CASSYPGLAGFEQFF.

The chain joins TRBV2 to TRBJ1-5; no definite D call. V lost 7 bases to trimming and J lost 4 bases, with 17 bases between them. Germline CDR1 is SNHLY and CDR2 is FYNNEI. CDR3 length equals 15 residues. The CDR3 reads CASIQREGLNQPQHF. The DNA for the CDR3 is TGTGCCAGCATCCAACGGGAGGGCCTGAATCAGCCCCAGCATTTT.

This chain connects TRBV3-1 (or the pseudogene TRBV3-2) to TRBJ1-1; unclear D gene. CDR3 length equals 14 residues. Germline assignment: CDR1 LGHDT and CDR2 YNNKEL (reference sequence). V lost 1 base and J lost 3, with 9 bases in between. The CDR3, as DNA: TGTGCCAGCAGCCAAGCGACGGACTACACTGAAGCTTTCTTT. Its translation: CASSQATDYTEAFF.

V is TRBV10-2 and J is TRBJ2-1; 11 bases align to TRBD2. In germline, CDR1 is WSHSY, CDR2 SAAADI. CDR3 length: 15 amino acids. The J segment lost 9 bases and the V segment lost 2 bases, leaving 6 bases of the junction unmatched. Here the CDR3 DNA reads TGCGCCAGCAGTGAGACTAGCGGGGGAGGGGGTGAGCAGTTCTTC. Its translation: CASSETSGGGGEQFF.

V gene TRBV13 combines with J gene TRBJ1-2; possibly TRBD1 for D (5 bases). This CDR3 contains 14 residues. Trimming cost V 5 bases and J 6 bases, with 16 bases left between them. Germline lookup yields CDR1 PRHDT and CDR2 FYEKMQ (reference sequence). CDR3 amino acids: CASSPRGGWDGYTF. The CDR3 coding sequence is TGTGCCAGCAGCCCCCGGGGGGGATGGGATGGCTACACCTTC.